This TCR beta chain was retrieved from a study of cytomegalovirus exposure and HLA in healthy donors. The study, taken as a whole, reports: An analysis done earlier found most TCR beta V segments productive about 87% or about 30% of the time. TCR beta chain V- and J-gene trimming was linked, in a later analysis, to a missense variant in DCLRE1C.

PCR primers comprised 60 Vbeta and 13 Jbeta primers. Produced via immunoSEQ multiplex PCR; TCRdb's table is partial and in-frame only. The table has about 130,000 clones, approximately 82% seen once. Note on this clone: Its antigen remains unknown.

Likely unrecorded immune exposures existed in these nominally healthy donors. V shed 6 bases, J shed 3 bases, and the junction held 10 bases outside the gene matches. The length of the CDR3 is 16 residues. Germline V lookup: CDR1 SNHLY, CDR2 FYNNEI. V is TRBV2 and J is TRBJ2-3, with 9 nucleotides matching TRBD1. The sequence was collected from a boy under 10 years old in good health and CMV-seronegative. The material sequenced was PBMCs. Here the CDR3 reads CASSHSGQGRTDTQYF. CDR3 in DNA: TGTGCCAGCAGCCACTCGGGACAGGGAAGGACAGATACGCAGTATTTT.